Following are 22 T cell receptor beta chains from one sample sequenced in a study of early T cells in non-severe SARS-CoV-2 infection. Using its own MiXCR run on the 5' RACE reads, TCRdb lists one record per CDR3 protein. Among approximately 20,000 distinct CDR3 sequences listed, roughly 4.7% were seen once. Sequenced input: whole blood. These TCRs come from an adult who was a healthcare worker with PCR-confirmed SARS-CoV-2 infection or an uninfected control (not recorded which).

In its sample, this clonotype was seen a few times. This sequence joins TRBV9 and TRBJ1-4, with D hard to call. This CDR3 has 15 amino acids. The V gene lost 0 bases and the J gene lost 7 bases, with 13 bases spanning the gap. Germline V CDR1 and CDR2: SGDLS, YYNGEE. CDR3 DNA sequence: TGTGCCAGCAGCGTAGAGGAGGGATGGGGTGAAAAACTGTTTTTT. Translating it yields CASSVEEGWGEKLFF.

This clonotype has only a few counts. The chain employs TRBV4-3 and TRBJ2-2; TRBD1 agrees at 8 bases. Trimming cost V 0 bases and J 1 base; bases outside gene matches: 7. This CDR3 comprises 18 residues. Germline CDR1 reads LGHNA; CDR2 reads YSLEER. The CDR3 bases are TGCGCCAGCAGCCAAGAAGTGGACAGGGCCTTGAACACCGGGGAGCTGTTTTTT. This translates into CASSQEVDRALNTGELFF.

This clonotype showed up just a few times. The chain couples TRBV7-2 to TRBJ2-3; 11 bases match TRBD2. Germline CDR1 SGHTA, CDR2 FQGNSA. This CDR3 comprises 19 residues. J lost 0 bases, V lost 0 bases, and 8 bases had no gene match. This chain's CDR3 is CASSLAGTSGYMSTDTQYF. CDR3 sequence (DNA): TGTGCCAGCAGCTTAGCTGGGACTAGCGGATATATGAGCACAGATACGCAGTATTTT.

This clonotype was counted many times. The chain combines TRBV9 with TRBJ2-3; TRBD2 agrees at 9 bases. CDR1 SGDLS and CDR2 YYNGEE come from the germline V gene. After removal of 3 bases from V and 5 bases from J, the junction contained 7 bases not matched to a gene. The CDR3 sequence is 15 residues long. The DNA for the CDR3 is TGTGCCAGCAGCGGCGGGGGGGCTTTTGGAGATACGCAGTATTTT. The encoded protein is CASSGGGAFGDTQYF.

Regarding this clonotype: A clone one base away is much larger, so this may be a read error. This chain connects TRBV29-1 to TRBJ2-7, with D possibly TRBD2 on 6 matching bases. The CDR3 runs to 14 residues. V gave up 4 bases and J gave up 0 bases, with 13 bases separating them. In germline, CDR1 is SQVTM, CDR2 ANQGSEA. CDR3 sequence: CSVGWAGRSYEQYF. In nucleotides, the CDR3 is TGCAGCGTTGGCTGGGCGGGGCGCTCCTACGAGCAGTACTTC.

This clonotype showed up many times. The CDR3 coding sequence is TGTGCCAGCAGTCTAGAGCTGGGACAGATTAATGAAAAACTGTTTTTT. Amino acids: CASSLELGQINEKLFF. This chain links TRBV28 with TRBJ1-4; 7 bases match TRBD1. This CDR3 has 16 residues. Germline V gene data show CDR1 as MDHEN and CDR2 as SYDVKM. Unmatched junction bases numbered 10, after V lost 5 bases and J lost 4 bases.

This clonotype occurred many times. This chain links TRBV6-2 or TRBV6-3 with TRBJ2-7, with 9 bases that match TRBD1. CDR3 length: 16 amino acids. Germline CDR1 and CDR2: MNHEY and SVGEGT. V shed 4 bases, J shed 5 bases, and the junction held 12 bases outside the gene matches. The CDR3 DNA reads TGTGCCAGCAGTTCGAGACCGGGACAGGGTTGGCACGAGCAGTACTTC. This translates into CASSSRPGQGWHEQYF.

The chain combines TRBV20-1 with TRBJ2-7; D ambiguous. Germline loops: CDR1 DFQATT, CDR2 SNEGSKA (reference sequence). V shed 0 bases and J shed 6 bases, with 9 bases lying between them. This CDR3 contains 12 residues. CDR3: CSARDYLFEQYF. As DNA, the CDR3 is TGCAGTGCTAGAGATTATCTCTTCGAGCAGTACTTC.

This clonotype was observed at least ten times. The chain uses TRBV5-1 and TRBJ2-1; 9 nucleotides line up with TRBD1. The J segment lost 4 bases and the V segment lost 2 bases, leaving 4 bases of the junction unmatched. The CDR3 contains 15 residues. CDR1 and CDR2 from the germline V gene are SGHRS and YFSETQ. The CDR3 coding sequence is TGCGCCAGCAGCTTAGCCGGGACAGGGTACAATGAGCAGTTCTTC. Translation gives CASSLAGTGYNEQFF.

The sample holds many counts of this clonotype. The chain has TRBV5-1 and TRBJ1-3; D is unclear. CDR1 is SGHRS and CDR2 is YFSETQ in the germline V gene. The CDR3 length is 16 residues. V was pared by 4 bases and J by 1 base, with 15 bases between. The DNA of the CDR3 is TGCGCCAGCAGCCCCGCCCCAGGATGGTCTGGAAACACCATATATTTT. Translating it yields CASSPAPGWSGNTIYF.

This clonotype was observed many times. V is TRBV7-2 and J is TRBJ2-7; 9 bases line up with TRBD1. This CDR3 is 14 amino acids long. Looked up from germline, CDR1 is SGHTA and CDR2 is FQGNSA. V trimming: 7 bases; J trimming: 2 bases; junction bases outside the gene matches: 6. DNA of the CDR3: TGTGCCAGCAAATCACAGGGGGCCGCCTACGAGCAGTACTTC. Protein product: CASKSQGAAYEQYF.

The chain uses TRBV15 and TRBJ2-1, with TRBD2 as a possible D gene (5 bases). Looked up from germline, CDR1 is LNHNV and CDR2 is YYDKDF (reference sequence). The CDR3 runs 14 residues. V shed 6 bases and J shed 7 bases, with 16 bases lying between them. DNA for the CDR3: TGTGCCACCAGGGGCACGGGGAATTTTAATGAGCAGTTCTTC. Encoded protein: CATRGTGNFNEQFF.

This clonotype is classed as medium-sized. This chain joins TRBV19 and TRBJ2-1, with unresolved D. CDR1 LNHDA and CDR2 SQIVND come from the germline V gene (reference sequence). The CDR3 length is 15 residues. V shed 3 bases and J shed 4 bases, with 13 bases lying between them. The CDR3 region has the DNA TGTGCCAGTAGTATCGGGCAATCAAATTACAATGAGCAGTTCTTC. Translating gives CASSIGQSNYNEQFF.

This clonotype has a count of ten or more. CDR3 in amino acids: CSARDPSSGGRTDTQYF. In nucleotides, the CDR3 is TGCAGTGCTAGAGATCCATCTAGCGGGGGTCGCACAGATACGCAGTATTTT. V is TRBV20-1 and J is TRBJ2-3; 10 nucleotides line up with TRBD2. The V and J ends lost 0 bases and 1 base, in that order; junction bases with no gene match: 7. Germline lookup yields CDR1 DFQATT and CDR2 SNEGSKA (reference sequence). This CDR3 comprises 17 residues.

A word on this clonotype: This may be a read error, as it is one base from a much larger clone. CDR3 sequence: CARDRREQFF. The CDR3 coding sequence is TGTGCCAGAGACCGGAGGGAGCAGTTCTTC. This rearrangement joins TRBV19 to TRBJ2-1, with D possibly TRBD2 on 5 matching bases. This CDR3 contains 10 residues. Deletions cut 9 bases from V and 10 bases from J, with 10 bases between. Germline V gene data show CDR1 as LNHDA and CDR2 as SQIVND (reference sequence).

Sample share makes this clonotype medium-sized. The chain uses TRBV21-1 and TRBJ2-1; TRBD1 is the table's D call, not checked against the DNA. TRBV21-1 is annotated as a pseudogene. The CDR3 extends over 14 amino acids. The CDR3 spells CASSQLTGFNEQFF. The CDR3 DNA follows: TGTGCCAGCAGCCAGCTGACAGGGTTCAATGAGCAGTTCTTC.

This clonotype came up many times. This chain joins TRBV20-1 and TRBJ2-5; TRBD1 agrees at 7 bases. V gave up 5 bases and J gave up 8 bases; unmatched junction bases: 14. CDR1 and CDR2 from the germline V gene are DFQATT and SNEGSKA (reference sequence). The CDR3 has 14 amino acids. The CDR3 protein is CSASPIDRDGTQYF. CDR3 nucleotide sequence: TGCAGTGCTTCCCCGATAGACAGGGATGGTACCCAGTACTTC.

There are many counts of this clonotype. The chain employs TRBV6-5 and TRBJ2-1; D remains unclear. Trimming took 6 bases from V and 0 from J, leaving 6 bases between them. CDR3 length equals 13 residues. Per the germline V gene, CDR1 is MNHEY and CDR2 is SVGAGI. The CDR3, as DNA: TGTGCCAGCAGGGCAGGCTCCTACAATGAGCAGTTCTTC. This encodes CASRAGSYNEQFF.

This clonotype was detected many times. The chain recombines TRBV7-2 with TRBJ1-2; possibly TRBD1 for D (6 bases). With 6 bases removed from V and 2 bases from J, the gap between germline ends came to 16 bases. Germline values: CDR1 SGHTA, CDR2 FQGNSA. The length of the CDR3 is 15 residues. CDR3 residues: CASSIGDTSNYGYTF. The CDR3 region has the DNA TGTGCCAGCAGTATCGGGGACACCTCGAACTATGGCTACACCTTC. The variable domain in full, completed from reference TRBV7-2 and TRBJ1-2, reads GAGVSQSPSNKVTEKGKDVELRCDPISGHTALYWYRQSLGQGLEFLIYFQGNSAPDKSGLPSDRFSAERTGGSVSTLTIQRTQQEDSAVYLCASSIGDTSNYGYTFGSGTRLTVV.

This clonotype was recorded many times. The V gene is TRBV7-9, the J gene TRBJ1-6; TRBD1 agrees at 7 bases. J was trimmed by 10 bases and V by 6 bases; bases with no gene match: 3. Germline assignment: CDR1 SEHNR and CDR2 FQNEAQ (reference sequence). There are 12 residues in the CDR3. CDR3 region: CASRQGSSPLHF. The CDR3 nucleotides read TGTGCCAGCAGACAGGGGTCCTCACCCCTCCACTTT.

The sample holds many counts of this clonotype. The chain joins TRBV12-3 or TRBV12-4 to TRBJ1-5, with D possibly matching TRBD1 (6 bases). V dropped 7 bases and J dropped 0 bases, with 16 bases sitting between them. There are 16 residues in the CDR3. CDR3 residues: CASTRGHNLSNQPQHF. In nucleotides, the CDR3 is TGTGCCAGCACCAGGGGACACAACCTTAGCAATCAGCCCCAGCATTTT.

This clonotype was counted at least ten times. This sequence joins TRBV4-3 and TRBJ2-7; TRBD1 or TRBD2 may be the D gene (5 bases each). The ends were cut back, 1 base at V and 4 bases at J, with 17 bases in the middle. CDR1 and CDR2 from the germline V gene are LGHNA and YSLEER. CDR3 length: 16 amino acids. The CDR3: CASSQVAGHGGYEQYF. In DNA form, the CDR3 reads TGCGCCAGCAGCCAAGTTGCAGGACATGGGGGTTACGAGCAGTACTTC.